Here is one T cell receptor (beta chain) with its context. Antigen unknown. Whoever was chosen for sequencing had shown CD8+CD57+ cell expansion by flow cytometry. Every one of the patients had aplastic anemia (severe, acquired). This specimen belongs to a study of CD8+CD57+ T cells in acquired aplastic anemia. Study-wide background: Average DNA yield from sorted CD4+ and CD8+ cells was around 3 ug.

The J segment lost 6 bases and the V segment lost 5 bases, leaving 13 bases of the junction unmatched. The CDR3 is 16 amino acids. Germline V gives CDR1 SGHNT, CDR2 YENEEA. Whole-study results and caveats: Researchers report that about 29 CD8+ CDR3 sequences appeared in both patients and controls.

Genomic DNA provided the template from which TCR beta VDJ and CDR3 profiles were obtained. TCRdb re-called the reads through MiXCR, storing one row per CDR3 protein. The table has fewer than 300,000 distinct CDR3 sequences, roughly 82% seen once. The chain carries TRBV11-3 and TRBJ2-1; 7 bases match TRBD1. The TCR comes from a human donor with aplastic anemia. Material for sequencing was sorted CD4+, CD8+, or CD8+CD57+ T cells (not recorded which) from PBMCs. Here the CDR3 DNA reads TGTGCCAGCAGCGAAGATATGACAGGGTTTTTCAATGAGCAGTTCTTC. It encodes CASSEDMTGFFNEQFF.